Listed below are T cell receptor beta chains from one sample, sequenced in a study of breast tumors, draining lymph nodes, adjacent tissues. TCRdb called the multiplex PCR reads again in MiXCR, with one record for every CDR3 protein. The sample includes about 6,600 distinct CDR3 sequences, about 45% seen only once; the top ten take around 44%. Sequencing was carried out using tumor-adjacent breast tissue. These receptors were collected from a female donor with breast cancer. Some clones in this sample may be carry-over from other donors' samples. Both conserved end residues are part of each CDR3. A D gene is named only where the DNA matches it firmly. The listing skips clone size in some rows; elsewhere it reads once, few, many or a size class.

clone_size: medium-sized; d_call: -; j_call: TRBJ2-2; v_call: TRBV7-2; cdr3_nt: TGTGCCAGCAGCCCCAGTGGGCGGTTGAACACCGGGGAGCTGTTTTTT; cdr3_aa: CASSPSGRLNTGELFF
clone_size: medium-sized; d_call: TRBD1; j_call: TRBJ1-2; v_call: TRBV12-3/TRBV12-4; cdr3_nt: TGTGCCAGCAGTTTAGATCGGGACAGGGTAAAATATGGCTACACCTTC; cdr3_aa: CASSLDRDRVKYGYTF
clone_size: medium-sized; d_call: TRBD2; j_call: TRBJ2-7; v_call: TRBV30; cdr3_nt: TGTGCCTGGGTCGGACTAGCTAGCGAGCAGTACTTC; cdr3_aa: CAWVGLASEQYF
clone_size: -; d_call: TRBD1; j_call: TRBJ1-4; v_call: TRBV13; cdr3_nt: TGTGCCAGCAGCCTACAGGGGAGAACTAATGAAAAACTGTTTTTT; cdr3_aa: CASSLQGRTNEKLFF
clone_size: medium-sized; d_call: TRBD1; j_call: TRBJ2-7; v_call: TRBV3-1; cdr3_nt: TGTGCCAGCAGCCAAAACAGGGGGCCTACATACGAGCAGTACTTC; cdr3_aa: CASSQNRGPTYEQYF
clone_size: -; d_call: -; j_call: TRBJ2-1; v_call: TRBV6-2/TRBV6-3; cdr3_nt: TGTGCCAGCAGCCCGACTTCTTTCTCCCACAATGAGCAGCTCTTC; cdr3_aa: CASSPTSFSHNEQLF
clone_size: -; d_call: TRBD2; j_call: TRBJ2-7; v_call: TRBV10-1; cdr3_nt: TGCGCCAGCAGCCCGGCTAGCGGGATGAGTTACGAGCAGTACTTC; cdr3_aa: CASSPASGMSYEQYF
clone_size: -; d_call: -; j_call: TRBJ1-2; v_call: TRBV2; cdr3_nt: TGTGCCAGCAGTGAGGAGGAGAACTATGGCTACACCTTC; cdr3_aa: CASSEEENYGYTF
clone_size: medium-sized; d_call: TRBD1; j_call: TRBJ1-6; v_call: TRBV6-5; cdr3_nt: TGTGCCAGCAGGGGGACAGGGTTGAAAATTTCACCCCTCCACTTT; cdr3_aa: CASRGTGLKISPLHF
clone_size: -; d_call: -; j_call: TRBJ2-1; v_call: TRBV2; cdr3_nt: TGTGCCAGCAGTGGAACAGTATACAATGAGCAGTTCTTC; cdr3_aa: CASSGTVYNEQFF
clone_size: -; d_call: TRBD1; j_call: TRBJ2-7; v_call: TRBV19; cdr3_nt: TGTGCCAGTAGTTCACAGGACAGGGACGTCGGTGAGCAGTACTTC; cdr3_aa: CASSSQDRDVGEQYF
clone_size: -; d_call: -; j_call: TRBJ2-5; v_call: TRBV29-1; cdr3_nt: TGCAGCGTTCTCTGGGTGAGGGAGACCCAGTACTTC; cdr3_aa: CSVLWVRETQYF
clone_size: many; d_call: -; j_call: TRBJ1-4; v_call: TRBV20-1; cdr3_nt: TGCAGTGCTAGACGGGGGGAAAAACTGTTTTTT; cdr3_aa: CSARRGEKLFF
clone_size: -; d_call: -; j_call: TRBJ2-7; v_call: TRBV24-1; cdr3_nt: TGTGCCACCAGTGAGGGAACACCCTACGAGCAGTACTTC; cdr3_aa: CATSEGTPYEQYF
clone_size: many; d_call: TRBD2; j_call: TRBJ2-5; v_call: TRBV4-2; cdr3_nt: TGTGCCAGCAGCCAAGATTTAAGCGGGATAGAGACCCAGTACTTC; cdr3_aa: CASSQDLSGIETQYF
clone_size: -; d_call: -; j_call: TRBJ2-7; v_call: TRBV14; cdr3_nt: TGTGCCAGCAGTCCCTACATGGTTCTGCACTTC; cdr3_aa: CASSPYMVLHF
clone_size: -; d_call: -; j_call: TRBJ1-2; v_call: TRBV2; cdr3_nt: TGTGCCACCACGAGGGGCGAAGGCTACACCTTC; cdr3_aa: CATTRGEGYTF
clone_size: many; d_call: TRBD2; j_call: TRBJ2-1; v_call: TRBV20-1; cdr3_nt: TGCAGTGCTCCTTTAGCGGGAGGGTTGAATGAGCAGTTCTTC; cdr3_aa: CSAPLAGGLNEQFF
clone_size: many; d_call: TRBD1; j_call: TRBJ2-7; v_call: TRBV20-1; cdr3_nt: TGCAGTGCTAGAGCAACAAGGGGGACAGTAACCTACGAGCAGTACTTC; cdr3_aa: CSARATRGTVTYEQYF
clone_size: medium-sized; d_call: -; j_call: TRBJ2-1; v_call: TRBV24-1; cdr3_nt: TGTGCCACCAGTGACGCCTACAGGGACCCCTACAATGAGCAGTTCTTC; cdr3_aa: CATSDAYRDPYNEQFF
clone_size: many; d_call: -; j_call: TRBJ2-2; v_call: TRBV6-1; cdr3_nt: TGTGCCAGCAGTGAATTAGAGACCGGGGAGCTGTTTTTT; cdr3_aa: CASSELETGELFF
clone_size: many; d_call: TRBD1; j_call: TRBJ2-5; v_call: TRBV27; cdr3_nt: TGTGCCAGCAGTAGCGGGACAGGGGGCGCCGAGACCCAGTACTTC; cdr3_aa: CASSSGTGGAETQYF
clone_size: medium-sized; d_call: -; j_call: TRBJ2-1; v_call: TRBV20-1; cdr3_nt: TGCAGTGCTAGAGATCTGAACCACCCTAATGAGCAGTTCTTC; cdr3_aa: CSARDLNHPNEQFF
clone_size: many; d_call: TRBD2; j_call: TRBJ2-1; v_call: TRBV7-4; cdr3_nt: TGTGCCAGCAGCCTGCGTCGGACTAGCGTGGGCAATGAGCAGTTCTTC; cdr3_aa: CASSLRRTSVGNEQFF